Included here is one T cell receptor (beta chain) sequence, with context. Its specificity is not known. Subsequent to roughly 10 days of culture, CD4+ T cells were isolated. Vaccine recipients lacked prior SARS-CoV-2 infection and had negative nucleocapsid antibodies. The trim removed 6 bases at V and 3 bases at J, leaving 4 bases unmatched. CDR1 MRHNA and CDR2 SNTAGT come from the germline V gene. The CDR3 contains 16 residues. The assay was immunoSEQ multiplex PCR, and TCRdb's table has in-frame clones only and misses some. The table records 70,000 or so clones, roughly three quarters of them present only once. The data stem from a study of vaccination effects on CD4 cells after COVID-19. Background on the study: Under the ViraFEST assay, PBMC were stimulated with viral peptide pools so that antigen-specific CD4+ T cells expanded. Sequencing was performed afterwards.

Study conclusions and caveats: Healthy vaccinees' vaccine-induced clones included only 1 of 255 that recognized common cold coronaviruses. Few convalescent patients were studied, and early post-infection samples were lacking.

The receptor comes from a human donor who received a COVID-19 vaccine. The rearrangement links TRBV6-4 to TRBJ2-2, with 13 nucleotides matching TRBD2. The source material was CD4+ T cells from PBMCs cultured without peptide, sampled before COVID-19 vaccination. As DNA, the CDR3 is TGTGCCAGCAGAAAGACTAGCGGGGGGTACACCGGGGAGCTGTTTTTT. Residues: CASRKTSGGYTGELFF.